The 28 T cell receptor beta chains below were found in one sample sequenced in a study of control samples from healthy donors and cancer patients. Clones were read by immunoSEQ multiplex PCR, and TCRdb kept only the in-frame ones, dropping some. The sample lists some 140,000 clones; approximately 90% were seen once. What was sequenced was blood. The source is a woman aged 30 to 39 in good health.

The chain combines TRBV7-2 with TRBJ2-4, with D perhaps TRBD2 (6 bases). Trimming pared 7 bases from V and 8 bases from J, leaving 15 bases between. The length of the CDR3 is 13 residues. Germline lookup yields CDR1 SGHTA and CDR2 FQGNSA. DNA of the CDR3: TGTGCCAGCACTAAGGGAGGCCACGACATTCAGTACTTC. Translation gives CASTKGGHDIQYF.

The chain joins TRBV6-5 to TRBJ1-5; TRBD1 agrees at 7 bases. V dropped 6 bases and J dropped 4; count of bases not matched to a gene: 3. The germline CDR1 and CDR2 sequences are MNHEY and SVGAGI. The CDR3 is made up of 13 amino acids. CDR3 region: CASSSRGNQPQHF. The DNA of the CDR3 is TGTGCCAGCAGCTCCAGGGGGAATCAGCCCCAGCATTTT.

The chain joins TRBV7-2 to TRBJ2-5; the match to TRBD2 covers 8 bases. The CDR3 is 16 residues long. The ends lost 2 bases at V and 1 base at J; junction bases unmatched: 6. The germline gives CDR1 SGHTA, CDR2 FQGNSA. The CDR3 nucleotides read TGTGCCAGCAGCTTAACGGGAGGGCCTTCCCAAGAGACCCAGTACTTC. Translation gives CASSLTGGPSQETQYF. The variable domain in full, with the rest retrieved from reference TRBV7-2 and TRBJ2-5, is GAGVSQSPSNKVTEKGKDVELRCDPISGHTALYWYRQSLGQGLEFLIYFQGNSAPDKSGLPSDRFSAERTGGSVSTLTIQRTQQEDSAVYLCASSLTGGPSQETQYFGPGTRLLVL.

This clone is a singleton in its sample. This chain connects TRBV25-1 to TRBJ1-1, with D perhaps matching TRBD1 (5 bases). The V end was cut by 4 bases, the J end by 1 base, with 10 bases between. This CDR3 is 14 amino acids long. Germline values: CDR1 MGHDK, CDR2 SYGVNS. The CDR3 sequence: CASSGLGPNTEAFF. The CDR3 nucleotides read TGTGCCAGCAGTGGCCTGGGACCGAACACTGAAGCTTTCTTT.

The chain employs TRBV5-5 and TRBJ2-3; TRBD1 matches 9 bases. The junction had 4 bases not matched to a gene; V was cut back by 3 bases and J by 2 bases. CDR3 length: 15 residues. Germline V gene lookup returns CDR1 SGHKS and CDR2 YYEKEE (reference sequence). For the CDR3, the DNA is TGTGCCAGCAGCTCCGGGACAGGGTACACAGATACGCAGTATTTT. Translating gives CASSSGTGYTDTQYF. Based on the CDR3 plus reference TRBV5-5 and TRBJ2-3, the full variable domain is DAGVTQSPTHLIKTRGQQVTLRCSPISGHKSVSWYQQVLGQGPQFIFQYYEKEERGRGNFPDRFSARQFPNYSSELNVNALLLGDSALYLCASSSGTGYTDTQYFGPGTRLTVL.

The rearrangement joins TRBV30 to TRBJ1-5; a possible D gene is TRBD1 (6 bases). Trimming cost V 2 bases and J 3 bases, with 8 bases left between them. This CDR3 comprises 13 residues. Germline lookup yields CDR1 GTSNPN and CDR2 SVGIG (reference sequence). CDR3 sequence (DNA): TGTGCCTGGAGTACAGGGACCAATCAGCCCCAGCATTTT. It codes for CAWSTGTNQPQHF.

The J gene is TRBJ1-1, the V gene TRBV3-1 (or the pseudogene TRBV3-2), with D possibly being TRBD1 (5 bases). Germline V CDR1 and CDR2: LGHDT, YNNKEL (reference sequence). The CDR3 spans 12 residues. V lost 8 bases, J lost 2 bases, and 9 bases lay in between. CDR3 sequence reads: CASVQGNTEAFF. In DNA form, the CDR3 reads TGTGCCAGCGTTCAGGGAAACACTGAAGCTTTCTTT.

CDR3 DNA sequence: TGTGCCAGCAGCCAAGATAGGCGGGAGCAGTACTTC. Its translation is CASSQDRREQYF. V and J are TRBV3-1 (or the pseudogene TRBV3-2) and TRBJ2-7; D is unresolved. The CDR3 is 12 amino acids. Germline CDR1 and CDR2: LGHDT and YNNKEL (reference sequence). Trimming removed 0 bases from V and 7 bases from J, with 7 bases in between.

J is TRBJ1-5 and V is TRBV6-6; 7 nucleotides match TRBD1. The length of the CDR3 is 16 residues. Trimming removed 0 bases from V and 7 bases from J; junction bases left unmatched: 9. Germline V gene lookup returns CDR1 MNHNY and CDR2 SVGAGI (reference sequence). In nucleotides, the CDR3 is TGTGCCAGCAGTTACTCGAATCAAGGGGGCGGGCAGCCCCAGCATTTT. Protein: CASSYSNQGGGQPQHF.

The chain is built from TRBV14 and TRBJ2-3; unclear D gene. The CDR3 is 13 amino acids. V lost 1 base, J lost 5 bases, and 7 bases lay in between. Germline V gene lookup returns CDR1 SGHDN and CDR2 FVKESK. In DNA, the CDR3 is TGTGCCAGCAGCCAAGGTCCCGGAGATACGCAGTATTTT. Protein sequence: CASSQGPGDTQYF.

The rearrangement joins TRBV4-1 to TRBJ2-7; 8 positions match TRBD2. CDR1 and CDR2 (germline): MGHRA, YSYEKL. This CDR3 comprises 15 residues. V shed 2 bases and J 0 bases; nucleotides not matched to a gene: 3. Written as DNA, the CDR3 is TGCGCCAGCAGCCAAACCGGGACTAGCTCCTACGAGCAGTACTTC. It specifies CASSQTGTSSYEQYF.

The chain is built from TRBV10-3 and TRBJ2-1, with a weak D call TRBD2 (5 bases). The CDR3 is made up of 13 amino acids. V dropped 3 bases and J dropped 5 bases, with 8 bases sitting between them. The germline CDR1 and CDR2 sequences are ENHRY and SYGVKD. This CDR3 is CAISERADNEQFF. CDR3 sequence (DNA): TGTGCCATCAGTGAAAGAGCGGACAATGAGCAGTTCTTC.

CDR3 DNA: TGTGCCAGCAGCGTAGCTGGGGCTAGCGGACACAATGAGCAGTTCTTC. This codes for CASSVAGASGHNEQFF. The V call is TRBV9, the J call TRBJ2-1, with 7 bases identical to TRBD2. CDR3 length: 16 amino acids. Unmatched junction bases numbered 8, after V lost 0 bases and J lost 5 bases. Germline V CDR1 and CDR2: SGDLS, YYNGEE.

This chain uses TRBV30 with TRBJ2-1; 11 bases match TRBD2. The CDR3 length is 17 residues. The ends lost 2 bases at V and 6 bases at J; junction bases unmatched: 12. Looked up from germline, CDR1 is GTSNPN and CDR2 is SVGIG (reference sequence). The CDR3 sequence: CAWSRVTSGGGGNEQFF. CDR3 sequence (DNA): TGTGCCTGGAGTCGCGTAACTAGCGGGGGAGGGGGCAATGAGCAGTTCTTC.

The chain is built from TRBV2 and TRBJ2-2; D remains ambiguous. The V gene lost 6 bases and the J gene lost 9 bases, with 20 bases spanning the gap. CDR1 SNHLY and CDR2 FYNNEI come from the germline V gene. There are 15 residues in the CDR3. CDR3 sequence: CASRGTGSPVRELFF. The DNA for the CDR3 is TGTGCCAGCAGGGGAACCGGGTCTCCTGTACGGGAGCTGTTTTTT.

This chain uses TRBV6-1 with TRBJ2-4; 8 bases align to TRBD1. The CDR3 contains 14 residues. Trimming at V came to 1 base and at J to 7 bases, leaving 3 bases not matched to a gene. Per the germline V gene, CDR1 is MNHNS and CDR2 is SASEGT. For the CDR3, the DNA is TGTGCCAGCAGTGAAGGGACAGGGCGGAACATTCAGTACTTC. Translation: CASSEGTGRNIQYF.

The J gene is TRBJ2-1, the V gene TRBV9, with a tentative D call TRBD2 (6 bases). Germline V gene data show CDR1 as SGDLS and CDR2 as YYNGEE. CDR3 length equals 15 residues. The germline V and J ends were trimmed by 1 base and 8 bases, with 16 bases remaining between them. Here the CDR3 DNA reads TGTGCCAGCAGCGTAAGCGACGGGAGATACGATGAGCAGTTCTTC. This translates into CASSVSDGRYDEQFF. The full variable domain, its missing parts supplied by reference TRBV9 and TRBJ2-1, is DSGVTQTPKHLITATGQRVTLRCSPRSGDLSVYWYQQSLDQGLQFLIQYYNGEERAKGNILERFSAQQFPDLHSELNLSSLELGDSALYFCASSVSDGRYDEQFFGPGTRLTVL.

The chain employs TRBV28 and TRBJ1-6; 9 positions match TRBD1. CDR1 is MDHEN, CDR2 SYDVKM, per germline. The CDR3 extends over 15 amino acids. V dropped 11 bases and J dropped 7; count of bases not matched to a gene: 12. The CDR3 region is CACKKTGQGNSPLHF. CDR3 sequence (DNA): TGTGCCTGCAAAAAAACGGGACAGGGAAATTCACCCCTCCACTTT.

V usage is TRBV6-5 and J usage is TRBJ1-4; 7 nucleotides match TRBD1. In germline, CDR1 is MNHEY, CDR2 SVGAGI. CDR3 length equals 13 residues. V dropped 4 bases and J dropped 11; count of bases not matched to a gene: 7. CDR3 region: CASSSMDRFKLFF. In DNA, the CDR3 is TGTGCCAGCAGTTCCATGGACAGGTTTAAACTGTTTTTT.

The chain combines TRBV30 with TRBJ1-1, with D perhaps TRBD1 (5 bases). V lost 0 bases to trimming and J lost 4 bases, with 9 bases between them. Germline CDR1 is GTSNPN and CDR2 is SVGIG (reference sequence). CDR3 size: 13 residues. The CDR3 loop is CAWSVGVATEAFF. As DNA, the CDR3 is TGTGCCTGGAGTGTAGGGGTGGCCACTGAAGCTTTCTTT.

The chain joins TRBV5-1 to TRBJ2-5, with D hard to call. The V gene's germline CDR1 is SGHRS and CDR2 YFSETQ. The CDR3 contains 13 residues. Trimming took 3 bases from V and 5 from J, leaving 11 bases between them. DNA for the CDR3: TGCGCCAGCAGCTCCCGGTTGCGGGAGACCCAGTACTTC. Its translation: CASSSRLRETQYF.

The chain couples TRBV2 to TRBJ2-7, with a tentative D call TRBD2 (6 bases). Trimming pared 9 bases from V and 3 bases from J, leaving 9 bases between. This CDR3 contains 11 residues. The germline CDR1 and CDR2 sequences are SNHLY and FYNNEI. The CDR3, as DNA: TGTGCCAGGTCCGGGGGCTACGAGCAGTACTTC. Translated: CARSGGYEQYF.

The CDR3 protein is CSVEAVSGNTIYF. Written as DNA, the CDR3 is TGCAGCGTTGAGGCTGTCTCTGGAAACACCATATATTTT. The V gene is TRBV29-1, the J gene TRBJ1-3; D uncertain. CDR3 size: 13 residues. V lost 3 bases and J 0 bases, leaving 6 bases between the germline ends. Germline CDR1 is SQVTM and CDR2 is ANQGSEA.

This sequence joins TRBV7-6 and TRBJ1-5; D is ambiguous. Germline CDR1 reads SGHVS; CDR2 reads FNYEAQ. The V gene lost 4 bases and the J gene lost 3 bases, with 16 bases spanning the gap. The CDR3 sequence is 16 residues long. For the CDR3, the DNA is TGTGCCAGCAGCTCACGCTACCGGGAAACCAATCAGCCCCAGCATTTT. As protein: CASSSRYRETNQPQHF.

The V call is TRBV2, the J call TRBJ2-2; D not certain. Deletions cut 8 bases from V and 0 bases from J, with 19 bases between. Germline CDR1 is SNHLY and CDR2 is FYNNEI. This CDR3 is 17 amino acids long. This CDR3 reads CASRPGLPSANTGELFF. Written as DNA, the CDR3 is TGTGCCAGCCGGCCGGGTCTCCCCTCCGCGAACACCGGGGAGCTGTTTTTT.

The CDR3 region has the DNA TGCAGCGTTGAAGAACGGGATACCTACAATGAGCAGTTCTTC. Translating it yields CSVEERDTYNEQFF. V usage is TRBV29-1 and J usage is TRBJ2-1, with a tentative D call TRBD2 (5 bases). Germline V gene lookup returns CDR1 SQVTM and CDR2 ANQGSEA. Trimming shortened V by 0 bases and J by 2 bases, and 8 bases separated the two germline ends. The CDR3 length is 14 residues.

This sequence joins TRBV18 and TRBJ2-1; 7 nucleotides agree with TRBD2. The CDR3 consists of 17 residues. With V trimmed by 3 bases and J by 2 bases, 10 bases remained unmatched. Germline V gene sequence: CDR1 KGHSH, CDR2 LQKENI. The CDR3 loop reads CASSPSLTSATYNEQFF. DNA of the CDR3: TGTGCCAGCTCACCCAGCTTAACTAGCGCAACCTACAATGAGCAGTTCTTC.

This chain connects TRBV29-1 to TRBJ2-2; TRBD2 agrees at 9 bases. Germline V lookup: CDR1 SQVTM, CDR2 ANQGSEA. This CDR3 comprises 13 residues. Trimming removed 4 bases from V and 5 bases from J; junction bases left unmatched: 2. The CDR3, as DNA: TGCAGCGTTGGAACTAGCGGGACCGGGGAGCTGTTTTTT. Translated, it gives CSVGTSGTGELFF.